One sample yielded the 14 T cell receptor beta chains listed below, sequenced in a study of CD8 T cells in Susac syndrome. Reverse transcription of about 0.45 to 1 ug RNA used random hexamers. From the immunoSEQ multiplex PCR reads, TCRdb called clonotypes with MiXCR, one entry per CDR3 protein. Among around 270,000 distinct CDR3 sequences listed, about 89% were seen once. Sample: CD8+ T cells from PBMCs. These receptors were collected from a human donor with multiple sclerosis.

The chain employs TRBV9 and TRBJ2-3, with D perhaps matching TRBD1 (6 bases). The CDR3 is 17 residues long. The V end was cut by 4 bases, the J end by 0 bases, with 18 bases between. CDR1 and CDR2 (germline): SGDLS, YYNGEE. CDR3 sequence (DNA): TGTGCCAGCAGCCCCCTAGGCAGCAGGGGAAGCACAGATACGCAGTATTTT. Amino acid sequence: CASSPLGSRGSTDTQYF.

The DNA for the CDR3 is TGTGCCAGCAATCGAAGGCCGACTAGCCTCTCCTACGAGCAGTACTTC. Protein sequence: CASNRRPTSLSYEQYF. The V and J genes are TRBV2 and TRBJ2-7; 7 nucleotides align to TRBD2. This CDR3 has 16 amino acids. CDR1 and CDR2 from the germline V gene are SNHLY and FYNNEI. Losses at the gene ends were 7 bases for V and 0 bases for J; bases not matched to a gene: 12.

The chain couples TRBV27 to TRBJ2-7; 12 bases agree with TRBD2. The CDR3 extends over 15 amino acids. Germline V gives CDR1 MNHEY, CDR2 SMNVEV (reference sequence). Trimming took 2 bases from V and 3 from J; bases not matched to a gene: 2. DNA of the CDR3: TGTGCCAGCAGTTTAGGACTAGCGGGACGCTACGAGCAGTACTTC. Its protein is CASSLGLAGRYEQYF.

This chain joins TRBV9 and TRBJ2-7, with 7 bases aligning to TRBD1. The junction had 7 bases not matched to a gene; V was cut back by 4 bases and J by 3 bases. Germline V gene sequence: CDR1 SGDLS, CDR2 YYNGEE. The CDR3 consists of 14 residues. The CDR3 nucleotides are TGTGCCAGCAGCAAAGAGGGGGACAGCTACGAGCAGTACTTC. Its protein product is CASSKEGDSYEQYF.

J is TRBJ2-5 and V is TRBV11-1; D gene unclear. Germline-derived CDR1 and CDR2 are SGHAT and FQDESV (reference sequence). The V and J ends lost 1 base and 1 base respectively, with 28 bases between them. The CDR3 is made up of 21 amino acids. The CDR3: CASSLGASRNNLGPLQETQYF. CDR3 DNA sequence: TGTGCCAGCAGCTTAGGTGCATCGAGAAACAATTTAGGTCCCCTCCAAGAGACCCAGTACTTC. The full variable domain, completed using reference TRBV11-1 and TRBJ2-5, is EAEVAQSPRYKITEKSQAVAFWCDPISGHATLYWYRQILGQGPELLVQFQDESVVDDSQLPKDRFSAERLKGVDSTLKIQPAELGDSAMYLCASSLGASRNNLGPLQETQYFGPGTRLLVL.

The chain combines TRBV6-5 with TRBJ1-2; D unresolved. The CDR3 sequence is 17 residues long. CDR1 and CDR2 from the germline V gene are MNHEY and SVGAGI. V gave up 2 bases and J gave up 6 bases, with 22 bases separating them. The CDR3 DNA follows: TGTGCCAGCAGTTACATTGGCGGATCCTCGCACTGGGATGGCTACACCTTC. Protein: CASSYIGGSSHWDGYTF.

CDR3 region: CSARKLAGSGNEQFF. CDR3 sequence (DNA): TGCAGTGCTAGAAAACTAGCGGGAAGTGGCAATGAGCAGTTCTTC. The chain uses TRBV20-1 and TRBJ2-1; 10 bases are shared with TRBD2. Germline V gene sequence: CDR1 DFQATT, CDR2 SNEGSKA (reference sequence). V lost 2 bases to trimming and J lost 6 bases; unmatched junction nucleotides: 7. This CDR3 is built from 15 residues.

CDR3 DNA: TGTGCCAGCAGCTCCTCGGGGACAGGGGATTACGAGCAGTACTTC. It is translated as CASSSSGTGDYEQYF. The chain recombines TRBV28 with TRBJ2-7; 10 positions agree with TRBD1. Trimming took 6 bases from V and 4 from J; bases not matched to a gene: 9. CDR3 size: 15 residues. CDR1 and CDR2 from the germline V gene are MDHEN and SYDVKM.

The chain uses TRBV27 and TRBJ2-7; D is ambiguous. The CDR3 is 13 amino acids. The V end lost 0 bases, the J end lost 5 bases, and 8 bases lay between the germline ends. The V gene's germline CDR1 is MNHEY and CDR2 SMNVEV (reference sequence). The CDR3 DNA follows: TGTGCCAGCAGTTTATCCCATGTCCACGAGCAGTACTTC. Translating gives CASSLSHVHEQYF.

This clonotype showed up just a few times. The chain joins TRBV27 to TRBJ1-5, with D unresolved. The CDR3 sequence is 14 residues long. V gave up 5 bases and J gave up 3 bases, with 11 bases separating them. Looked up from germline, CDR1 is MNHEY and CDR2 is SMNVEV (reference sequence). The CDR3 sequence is CASSPLGSNQPQHF. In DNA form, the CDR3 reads TGTGCCAGCAGTCCCTTGGGTTCCAATCAGCCCCAGCATTTT.

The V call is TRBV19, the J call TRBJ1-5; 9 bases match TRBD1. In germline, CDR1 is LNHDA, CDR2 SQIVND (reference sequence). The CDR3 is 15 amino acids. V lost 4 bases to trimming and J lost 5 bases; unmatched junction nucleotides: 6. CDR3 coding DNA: TGTGCCAGTAGTAGGGACAGGGAAGGGGATCAGCCCCAGCATTTT. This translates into CASSRDREGDQPQHF.

The CDR3 sequence: CASSLSPGLPTFYEQYF. The CDR3 DNA is TGTGCCAGCAGTTTATCCCCCGGACTGCCGACCTTCTACGAGCAGTACTTC. This chain uses TRBV28 with TRBJ2-7, with D possibly matching TRBD2 (5 bases). Trimming stripped 1 base from V and 3 bases from J, with 19 bases between. Looked up from germline, CDR1 is MDHEN and CDR2 is SYDVKM. This CDR3 contains 17 residues.

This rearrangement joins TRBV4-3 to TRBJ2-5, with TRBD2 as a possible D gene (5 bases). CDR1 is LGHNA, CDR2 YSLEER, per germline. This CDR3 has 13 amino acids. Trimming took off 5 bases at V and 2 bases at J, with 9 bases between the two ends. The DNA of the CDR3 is TGCGCCAGCAGCGAGGGAATACAAGAGACCCAGTACTTC. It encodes CASSEGIQETQYF.

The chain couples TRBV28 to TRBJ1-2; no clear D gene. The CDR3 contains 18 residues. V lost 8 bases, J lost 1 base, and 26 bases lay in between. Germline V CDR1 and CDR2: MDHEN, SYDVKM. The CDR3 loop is CASDSVRTLKNNNYGYTF. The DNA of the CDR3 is TGTGCCAGCGATTCAGTCCGGACGCTAAAGAATAATAACTATGGCTACACCTTC.